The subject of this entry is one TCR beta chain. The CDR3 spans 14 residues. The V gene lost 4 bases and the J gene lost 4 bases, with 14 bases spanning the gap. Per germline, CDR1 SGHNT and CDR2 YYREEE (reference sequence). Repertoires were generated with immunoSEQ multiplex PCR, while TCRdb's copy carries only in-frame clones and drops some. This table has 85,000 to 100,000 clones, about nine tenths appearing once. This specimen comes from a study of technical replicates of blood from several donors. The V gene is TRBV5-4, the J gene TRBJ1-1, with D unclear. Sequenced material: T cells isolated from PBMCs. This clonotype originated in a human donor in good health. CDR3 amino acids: CASSAPQVTTEAFF. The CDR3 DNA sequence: TGTGCCAGCAGCGCCCCCCAGGTTACCACTGAAGCTTTCTTT.